This T cell receptor (beta chain) stems from a study of CD8 T cells in ankylosing spondylitis. Study observations and caveats: Blood of patients with ankylosing spondylitis appeared to be characterized by a TCR beta motif of eight highly homologous variants. Researchers reportedly found disease-linked clones significantly enriched in matched ankylosing spondylitis synovial fluid. Disease-linked clones, CD8+, were relatively rare in peripheral blood.

Making the TCR beta libraries involved quantitative 5'-RACE with molecular barcodes. TCRdb itself ran the 5' RACE reads through MiXCR, one entry per CDR3 protein. This sample has more than 500,000 distinct CDR3 sequences, with under 5.5% found just once. The CDR3 consists of 13 residues. With 7 bases removed from V and 0 bases from J, the gap between germline ends came to 9 bases. With respect to this clonotype: Its specificity is not known. A much larger clone differs from this one at a single base, so this may be a read error.

The chain carries TRBV12-3 or TRBV12-4 and TRBJ1-1, with no clear D. Sequencing input: blood, either unsorted or a sorted T cell fraction (not recorded which). The sequence came from a male donor with ankylosing spondylitis. The CDR3 DNA follows: TGTGCCAGCACCCAGAGAATGAACACTGAAGCTTTCTTT. Encoded protein: CASTQRMNTEAFF.